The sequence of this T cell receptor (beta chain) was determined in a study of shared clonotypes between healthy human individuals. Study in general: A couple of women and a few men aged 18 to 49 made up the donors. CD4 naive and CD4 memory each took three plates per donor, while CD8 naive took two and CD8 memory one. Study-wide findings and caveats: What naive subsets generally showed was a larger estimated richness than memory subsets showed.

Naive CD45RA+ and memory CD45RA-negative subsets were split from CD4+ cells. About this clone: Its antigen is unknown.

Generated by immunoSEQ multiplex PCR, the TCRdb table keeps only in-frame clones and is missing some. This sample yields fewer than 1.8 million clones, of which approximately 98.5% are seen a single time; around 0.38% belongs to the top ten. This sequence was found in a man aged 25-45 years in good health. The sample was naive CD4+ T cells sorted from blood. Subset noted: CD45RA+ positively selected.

CDR3 sequence (DNA): TGTGCCAGCTCTACGAGGCCTTTGACAGGGGGGACAAGCAATCAGCCCCAGCATTTT. The encoded protein is CASSTRPLTGGTSNQPQHF. The chain has TRBV18 and TRBJ1-5; TRBD1 matches 9 bases. The CDR3 covers 19 residues. Germline CDR1 KGHSH, CDR2 LQKENI. V shed 6 bases, J shed 1 base, and the junction held 16 bases outside the gene matches.